Presented here are 14 T cell receptor beta chains from one specimen sequenced in a study of blood T cell repertoires in COVID-19. This table comes from immunoSEQ multiplex PCR, and its TCRdb copy is limited to in-frame clones, with some not included. The repertoire holds just over 350,000 clones, with about 86% as singletons. Sequencing input: peripheral blood. The receptors come from a woman aged 60 to 75 with COVID-19, enrolled during active disease.

V gene TRBV6-5 combines with J gene TRBJ1-5; D is unresolved. This CDR3 region has 15 residues. The germline V gene encodes CDR1 MNHEY and CDR2 SVGAGI. V dropped 6 bases and J dropped 0 bases, with 12 bases sitting between them. The CDR3 DNA follows: TGTGCCAGCAGGGTGGAGGTCTATAGCAATCAGCCCCAGCATTTT. Translated: CASRVEVYSNQPQHF.

This clone was observed many times. The gene calls are TRBV4-2 and TRBJ2-1, with D possibly TRBD1 on 5 matching bases. The length of the CDR3 is 17 residues. V was shortened by 0 bases and J by 0 bases, with 12 bases between the two germline ends. Germline assignment: CDR1 LGHNA and CDR2 YNFKEQ. The CDR3 region has the DNA TGTGCCAGCAGCCAAGATCCATCCCAGGGCTCCTACAATGAGCAGTTCTTC. This sequence encodes CASSQDPSQGSYNEQFF.

V gene TRBV6-1 combines with J gene TRBJ2-7, with D perhaps matching TRBD1 (6 bases). Looked up from germline, CDR1 is MNHNS and CDR2 is SASEGT. The CDR3 is 13 amino acids. Deletions cut 2 bases from V and 2 bases from J, with 7 bases between. CDR3 nucleotides: TGTGCCAGCAGTGAATGGACAGCCTACGAGCAGTACTTC. It specifies CASSEWTAYEQYF.

The rearrangement joins TRBV30 to TRBJ1-6; D uncertain. The CDR3 is 13 amino acids. The V end lost 4 bases, the J end lost 8 bases, and 12 bases lay between the germline ends. Germline V gives CDR1 GTSNPN, CDR2 SVGIG (reference sequence). CDR3 sequence (DNA): TGTGCCTGGAAAGGTCAGAGGGATTCACCCCTCCACTTT. It encodes CAWKGQRDSPLHF.

The chain couples TRBV7-9 to TRBJ1-6; D may be TRBD1 (5 bases). Trimming left V 1 base short and J 9 bases short, with 10 bases between. The CDR3 runs 14 residues. Germline V gene sequence: CDR1 SEHNR, CDR2 FQNEAQ (reference sequence). The CDR3 nucleotides are TGTGCCAGCAGCTTAGGGAGGGGAGGTTCACCCCTCCACTTT. This translates into CASSLGRGGSPLHF.

The V call is TRBV4-1, the J call TRBJ1-2, with TRBD1 as a possible D gene (5 bases). V lost 0 bases and J 2 bases, leaving 13 bases between the germline ends. The CDR3 length is 16 residues. Germline V CDR1 and CDR2: MGHRA, YSYEKL. CDR3 sequence reads: CASSQEDRAGNYGYTF. The CDR3 DNA reads TGCGCCAGCAGCCAAGAAGATAGGGCAGGGAACTATGGCTACACCTTC.

This clone has only one observation. This chain links TRBV9 with TRBJ1-1; maybe TRBD1 (5 bases). The ends were cut back, 4 bases at V and 0 bases at J, with 13 bases in the middle. The CDR3 sequence is 15 residues long. Germline V gene data show CDR1 as SGDLS and CDR2 as YYNGEE. Written as DNA, the CDR3 is TGTGCCAGCAGCTCACAGACAGACCTGAACACTGAAGCTTTCTTT. Its protein is CASSSQTDLNTEAFF.

The V gene is TRBV2, the J gene TRBJ1-3, with 8 bases lining up with TRBD1. V trimming: 9 bases; J trimming: 0 bases; junction bases outside the gene matches: 1. CDR3 length: 13 amino acids. Germline V lookup: CDR1 SNHLY, CDR2 FYNNEI. The CDR3 nucleotides are TGTGCCAGGACAGGGGACTCTGGAAACACCATATATTTT. This encodes CARTGDSGNTIYF.

The chain carries TRBV27 and TRBJ1-2, with D possibly matching TRBD1 (5 bases). Trimming pared 2 bases from V and 6 bases from J, leaving 13 bases between. The germline CDR1 and CDR2 sequences are MNHEY and SMNVEV (reference sequence). The CDR3 consists of 14 residues. CDR3 residues: CASSLRQGIDGYTF. The CDR3 coding sequence is TGTGCCAGCAGTTTAAGGCAGGGAATCGATGGCTACACCTTC.

The chain employs TRBV20-1 and TRBJ2-3; 9 nucleotides line up with TRBD2. The ends lost 3 bases at V and 4 bases at J; junction bases unmatched: 2. This CDR3 is built from 13 residues. Germline CDR1 reads DFQATT; CDR2 reads SNEGSKA (reference sequence). For the CDR3, the DNA is TGCAGTGCTAGTGTAGCGGGGGCAGATACGCAGTATTTT. The encoded protein is CSASVAGADTQYF.

This chain joins TRBV30 and TRBJ1-6; TRBD1 might be the D (6 bases). V was pared by 0 bases and J by 0 bases, with 9 bases between. From germline, CDR1 is GTSNPN and CDR2 SVGIG (reference sequence). This CDR3 spans 16 amino acids. The CDR3 loop reads CAWSVQGSSYNSPLHF. The CDR3, as DNA: TGTGCCTGGAGTGTACAGGGAAGCTCCTATAATTCACCCCTCCACTTT.

V and J are TRBV5-4 and TRBJ1-1; D unclear. V dropped 4 bases and J dropped 2 bases, with 15 bases sitting between them. The CDR3 consists of 15 residues. Germline V gene lookup returns CDR1 SGHNT and CDR2 YYREEE (reference sequence). The CDR3 spells CASSPRSAGNTEAFF. The CDR3 nucleotides are TGTGCCAGCAGCCCCCGGTCCGCGGGAAACACTGAAGCTTTCTTT.

The chain couples TRBV6-5 to TRBJ1-2; tentative D call: TRBD1 (6 bases). The V and J ends lost 6 bases and 2 bases respectively, with 13 bases between them. The CDR3 has 14 amino acids. Germline V CDR1 and CDR2: MNHEY, SVGAGI. The CDR3 bases are TGTGCCAGCAGCTACAATCAGGGGAACTATGGCTACACCTTC. Its protein product is CASSYNQGNYGYTF.

The gene calls are TRBV6-5 and TRBJ2-7; 11 positions match TRBD2. The CDR3 length is 13 residues. Germline trimming cut 8 bases from V and 7 bases from J; bases unmatched to any gene: 7. Germline V lookup: CDR1 MNHEY, CDR2 SVGAGI. CDR3 residues: CASRPSGGQEQYF. The CDR3 DNA is TGTGCCAGCCGGCCTAGCGGGGGGCAGGAGCAGTACTTC.